These 31 T cell receptor beta chains were sequenced from one sample in a study of shared clonotypes between healthy human individuals (dated by TCRdb to the early 2020s). The library was built by means of the immunoSEQ multiplex PCR assay. The table comes from immuneACCESS by way of TCRdb, which keeps in-frame sequences with V and J called. Part of the clones is missing from these tables; in studies checked, under half for an unresolved V gene and the rest for unknown reasons. Counted in this sample were around 450,000 clones; roughly 77% of them appeared once. About 12% of the sample is held by the ten biggest clonotypes. Material: PBMCs. The receptors were gathered from a woman aged 40-49 years in good health. Some clones in this sample may be carry-over from other donors' samples.

The V gene is TRBV5-1, the J gene TRBJ2-7, with D possibly being TRBD1 (5 bases). The CDR3 runs to 17 residues. Germline loops: CDR1 SGHRS, CDR2 YFSETQ. V lost 0 bases and J 0 bases, leaving 16 bases between the germline ends. The CDR3 coding sequence is TGCGCCAGCAGCTTGGAGGGGATACGCACGAGCTCCTACGAGCAGTACTTC. This translates into CASSLEGIRTSSYEQYF.

CDR3 in amino acids: CASSPIDSSYEQYF. DNA of the CDR3: TGTGCCAGCTCACCAATTGACTCCTCCTACGAGCAGTACTTC. The V call is TRBV18, the J call TRBJ2-7, with D unresolved. Per the germline V gene, CDR1 is KGHSH and CDR2 is LQKENI. The CDR3 has 14 amino acids. V shed 2 bases and J shed 0 bases, with 8 bases lying between them. Filled out from reference TRBV18 and TRBJ2-7, the complete variable domain reads NAGVMQNPRHLVRRRGQEARLRCSPMKGHSHVYWYRQLPEEGLKFMVYLQKENIIDESGMPKERFSAEFPKEGPSILRIQQVVRGDSAAYFCASSPIDSSYEQYFGPGTRLTVT.

The V and J genes are TRBV28 and TRBJ1-1; 8 nucleotides align to TRBD1. The V segment lost 3 bases and the J segment 5 bases; nucleotides outside the gene matches: 8. Germline V lookup: CDR1 MDHEN, CDR2 SYDVKM. The CDR3 is 15 amino acids. The CDR3 protein is CASSFIGQGATEAFF. The CDR3 DNA sequence: TGTGCCAGCAGTTTTATCGGCCAGGGGGCTACTGAAGCTTTCTTT.

The chain links TRBV5-4 to TRBJ2-5; 8 bases agree with TRBD1. Germline V lookup: CDR1 SGHNT, CDR2 YYREEE (reference sequence). The V gene end was trimmed by 4 bases and the J gene end by 5 bases; junction bases not matched to a gene: 7. The CDR3 has 14 residues. CDR3 protein: CASSPQGAGETQYF. The DNA of the CDR3 is TGTGCCAGCAGCCCGCAGGGGGCGGGGGAGACCCAGTACTTC.

The chain is built from TRBV7-9 and TRBJ1-4; the D is unclear. The V gene's germline CDR1 is SEHNR and CDR2 FQNEAQ (reference sequence). V lost 5 bases and J 8 bases, leaving 9 bases between the germline ends. This CDR3 contains 12 residues. The CDR3 reads CASSQQGEKLFF. The CDR3 nucleotides read TGTGCCAGCAGCCAACAAGGGGAAAAACTGTTTTTT.

The chain uses TRBV7-9 and TRBJ2-1; D is unresolved. V gave up 7 bases and J gave up 5 bases, with 21 bases separating them. Germline CDR1 reads SEHNR; CDR2 reads FQNEAQ (reference sequence). The CDR3 has 16 amino acids. DNA for the CDR3: TGTGCCAGCACCCACCCACCAGCGCCTCTCCACAATGAGCAGTTCTTC. Amino acid sequence: CASTHPPAPLHNEQFF.

This clone was observed a few times. The chain combines TRBV5-1 with TRBJ2-7; tentatively, D is TRBD2 (6 bases). Looked up from germline, CDR1 is SGHRS and CDR2 is YFSETQ. Between the trimmed V and J ends, which lost 4 bases and 2 bases, there was a span of 16 bases. The CDR3 covers 15 residues. CDR3 coding DNA: TGCGCCAGCAGCCAATCGTGGGGGGATCCCTACGAGCAGTACTTC. This sequence encodes CASSQSWGDPYEQYF.

As for this clone: Distinct nucleotide sequences in the sample also encode this CDR3. The chain combines TRBV18 with TRBJ2-3; 11 nucleotides match TRBD1. The CDR3 consists of 16 residues. The germline CDR1 and CDR2 sequences are KGHSH and LQKENI. The J segment lost 1 base and the V segment lost 3 bases, leaving 3 bases of the junction unmatched. The CDR3 coding sequence is TGTGCCAGCTCACCGCGGGGACAGGGGGGCACAGATACGCAGTATTTT. Amino acid sequence: CASSPRGQGGTDTQYF.

The V and J genes are TRBV28 and TRBJ2-7; D possibly corresponds to TRBD2 (5 bases). This CDR3 has 14 residues. CDR1 is MDHEN, CDR2 SYDVKM, per germline. V was pared by 6 bases and J by 3 bases, with 15 bases between. This CDR3 reads CASRLPSGIYEQYF. The DNA for the CDR3 is TGTGCCAGCAGACTGCCCAGCGGTATCTACGAGCAGTACTTC.

This clone was counted a single time. The chain couples TRBV10-3 to TRBJ2-5, with D possibly TRBD1 on 5 matching bases. Trimming cost V 0 bases and J 1 base, with 6 bases left between them. CDR1 ENHRY and CDR2 SYGVKD come from the germline V gene. This CDR3 is 14 amino acids long. The CDR3 DNA sequence: TGTGCCATCAGTGAGTCTAGGGGCCAAGAGACCCAGTACTTC. It codes for CAISESRGQETQYF.

The chain carries TRBV5-1 and TRBJ1-1; 8 bases agree with TRBD1. Germline CDR1 and CDR2: SGHRS and YFSETQ. With 0 bases clipped from V and 7 bases from J, the junction kept 11 bases outside the gene matches. This CDR3 spans 16 amino acids. The CDR3 is CASSLVGTDRGDEAFF. The CDR3 nucleotides are TGCGCCAGCAGCTTGGTTGGCACCGACAGGGGTGATGAAGCTTTCTTT.

On this clone itself: Since a much larger clone is just one base distant, this may be a read error. Other DNA sequences within the sample encode an identical CDR3. The chain recombines TRBV6-6 with TRBJ1-1, with no clear D. CDR1 and CDR2 from the germline V gene are MNHNY and SVGAGI (reference sequence). This CDR3 comprises 14 residues. The chain's CDR3 is CASSYSTTGVEAFF. CDR3 in DNA: TGTGCCAGCAGTTACTCGACAACTGGGGTCGAAGCTTTTTTT.

The chain employs TRBV27 and TRBJ2-5; the match to TRBD2 covers 7 bases. V shed 5 bases, J shed 7 bases, and the junction held 7 bases outside the gene matches. CDR3 length equals 13 residues. The V gene's germline CDR1 is MNHEY and CDR2 SMNVEV (reference sequence). CDR3 nucleotide sequence: TGTGCCAGCAGTCCAGGGACTAAGGGGACCCAGTACTTC. Translated, it gives CASSPGTKGTQYF.

The J gene is TRBJ1-2, the V gene TRBV5-1; possibly TRBD1 for D (5 bases). The CDR3 runs 13 residues. Germline CDR1 SGHRS, CDR2 YFSETQ. With 3 bases removed from V and 1 base from J, the gap between germline ends came to 7 bases. DNA of the CDR3: TGCGCCAGCAGCTCGGACATTAACTATGGCTACACCTTC. This gives the protein CASSSDINYGYTF.

CDR3 nucleotides: TGTGCCAGCAGCTTGGGGACAGGGATAACAGATACGCAGTATTTT. It codes for CASSLGTGITDTQYF. V usage is TRBV7-3 and J usage is TRBJ2-3; 9 bases map to TRBD1. Trimming removed 3 bases from V and 3 bases from J; junction bases left unmatched: 4. The CDR3 loop spans 15 amino acids. Germline CDR1 SGHTA, CDR2 FQGTGA.

The V gene is TRBV6-5, the J gene TRBJ1-2, with D perhaps matching TRBD1 (6 bases). V was shortened by 2 bases and J by 7 bases, with 20 bases between the two germline ends. The CDR3 is 16 amino acids. Germline V gene data show CDR1 as MNHEY and CDR2 as SVGAGI. Written as DNA, the CDR3 is TGTGCCAGCAGTTACCTATACAGGGATTGGGAAGGTGGCTACACCTTC. Protein: CASSYLYRDWEGGYTF.

This chain joins TRBV6-5 and TRBJ2-1, with D possibly matching TRBD2 (5 bases). The CDR3 consists of 14 residues. The V end was cut by 6 bases, the J end by 4 bases, with 13 bases between. The V gene's germline CDR1 is MNHEY and CDR2 SVGAGI. CDR3 residues: CASRERIGYNEQFF. CDR3 sequence (DNA): TGTGCCAGCAGAGAGCGGATCGGATACAATGAGCAGTTCTTC.

The V and J genes are TRBV5-4 and TRBJ2-5; TRBD1 matches 9 bases. This CDR3 contains 15 residues. Germline-derived CDR1 and CDR2 are SGHNT and YYREEE (reference sequence). V trimming: 4 bases; J trimming: 4 bases; junction bases outside the gene matches: 8. The CDR3 reads CASSPRQGVGETQYF. The CDR3 coding sequence is TGTGCCAGCAGCCCCAGACAGGGGGTCGGAGAGACCCAGTACTTC.

V and J are TRBV2 and TRBJ1-4; D may be TRBD1 (5 bases). The CDR3 has 13 residues. V dropped 10 bases and J dropped 3 bases, with 12 bases sitting between them. The germline gives CDR1 SNHLY, CDR2 FYNNEI. The CDR3 region has the DNA TGTGCCACGAACAGGCTCCCTAATGAAAAACTGTTTTTT. Translated: CATNRLPNEKLFF.

V gene TRBV7-9 combines with J gene TRBJ1-1, with D unclear. This CDR3 comprises 13 residues. V was trimmed by 5 bases and J by 3 bases, leaving 10 bases between them. The germline gives CDR1 SEHNR, CDR2 FQNEAQ (reference sequence). CDR3 sequence: CASSRHGDTEAFF. CDR3 nucleotides: TGTGCCAGCAGCCGCCACGGTGACACTGAAGCTTTCTTT.

The chain couples TRBV19 to TRBJ2-3; no firm D call. The CDR3 is 15 residues long. The germline gives CDR1 LNHDA, CDR2 SQIVND (reference sequence). V was clipped by 7 bases and J by 1 base, with 15 bases between them. For the CDR3, the DNA is TGTGCCAGTAATCCCCCCGGCGAAGGCACAGATACGCAGTATTTT. Translating it yields CASNPPGEGTDTQYF.

This rearrangement joins TRBV11-2 to TRBJ2-1; D call uncertain. Germline assignment: CDR1 SGHAT and CDR2 FQNNGV. Trimming took off 0 bases at V and 1 base at J, with 10 bases between the two ends. CDR3 size: 16 residues. CDR3 coding DNA: TGTGCCAGCAGCTTAGATCACAGCTTATCCTACAATGAGCAGTTCTTC. Amino acids: CASSLDHSLSYNEQFF.

J is TRBJ1-1 and V is TRBV2; TRBD1 matches at 8 bases. From germline, CDR1 is SNHLY and CDR2 FYNNEI. This CDR3 is 15 amino acids long. Germline trimming cut 6 bases from V and 1 base from J; bases unmatched to any gene: 7. Written as DNA, the CDR3 is TGTGCCAGCAGCAATCCGACAGGGGAGAACACTGAAGCTTTCTTT. Translated: CASSNPTGENTEAFF.

The chain is built from TRBV5-1 and TRBJ2-7; 13 bases are a match to TRBD2. This CDR3 spans 16 amino acids. The V gene end was trimmed by 4 bases and the J gene end by 7 bases; junction bases not matched to a gene: 11. CDR1 and CDR2 (germline): SGHRS, YFSETQ. As DNA, the CDR3 is TGCGCCAGCAGCCTAACGCCGGGACTAGCGGGAAGTGAGCAGTACTTC. This sequence encodes CASSLTPGLAGSEQYF.

The rearrangement joins TRBV19 to TRBJ2-7; D gene unclear. In germline, CDR1 is LNHDA, CDR2 SQIVND (reference sequence). V was pared by 5 bases and J by 7 bases, with 18 bases between. CDR3 size: 14 residues. The CDR3 nucleotides are TGTGCCAGTAGTCCCCCGTGGTCGCGAGATGAGCAGTACTTC. Translating it yields CASSPPWSRDEQYF.

The chain combines TRBV10-1 with TRBJ2-3, with 7 positions matching TRBD2. V lost 3 bases to trimming and J lost 4 bases; unmatched junction nucleotides: 4. The CDR3 runs to 14 residues. Per the germline V gene, CDR1 is WNHNN and CDR2 is SYGVQD (reference sequence). The CDR3 is CASSEAGSPDTQYF. CDR3 DNA sequence: TGCGCCAGCAGTGAAGCGGGGAGCCCAGATACGCAGTATTTT.

The chain carries TRBV2 and TRBJ1-2; D is uncertain. V lost 8 bases, J lost 2 bases, and 9 bases lay in between. From germline, CDR1 is SNHLY and CDR2 FYNNEI. The CDR3 runs to 12 residues. CDR3 DNA sequence: TGTGCCAGCCAGGACCGAAACTATGGCTACACCTTC. It translates to CASQDRNYGYTF.

As concerns this clone: With a far larger clone one base away, a read error is the likely cause. This rearrangement joins TRBV5-6 to TRBJ2-2, with D perhaps matching TRBD1 (6 bases). This CDR3 region has 17 residues. The germline gives CDR1 SGHDT, CDR2 YYEEEE. V was shortened by 6 bases and J by 2 bases, with 20 bases between the two germline ends. The DNA of the CDR3 is TGTGCCAGCACCGTCTACAGGACAGTGTTAAACACCGGGGAGCTGTTTTTT. This sequence encodes CASTVYRTVLNTGELFF.

The chain links TRBV18 to TRBJ2-1, with no clear D. The CDR3 extends over 13 amino acids. The V gene lost 3 bases and the J gene lost 5 bases, with 8 bases spanning the gap. Germline V gene data show CDR1 as KGHSH and CDR2 as LQKENI. The CDR3 DNA is TGTGCCAGCTCACCCAACCCGGACAATGAGCAGTTCTTC. Protein: CASSPNPDNEQFF.

This clone was recorded at least ten times. V is TRBV2 and J is TRBJ2-1, with 9 nucleotides matching TRBD2. V gave up 6 bases and J gave up 4 bases; unmatched junction bases: 4. The germline V gene encodes CDR1 SNHLY and CDR2 FYNNEI. CDR3 length equals 14 residues. CDR3 residues: CASRSSGMYNEQFF. The CDR3 nucleotides are TGTGCCAGCAGGTCTAGCGGGATGTACAATGAGCAGTTCTTC.

The gene calls are TRBV30 and TRBJ2-7; D is perhaps TRBD1 or TRBD2 (5 bases each). Germline loops: CDR1 GTSNPN, CDR2 SVGIG (reference sequence). The CDR3 consists of 14 residues. Trimming shortened V by 2 bases and J by 5 bases, and 16 bases separated the two germline ends. Here the CDR3 reads CAWSPSGTFDEQYF. The CDR3 DNA reads as TGTGCCTGGAGTCCCTCAGGGACGTTCGACGAGCAGTACTTC.